The 22 T cell receptor beta chains below come from one sample, sequenced in a study of CD8+ T cells in alopecia areata. It was cDNA, reverse transcribed from extracted RNA, that served as the sequencing template. Method: immunoSEQ multiplex PCR; TCRdb's copy keeps in-frame clones and lacks some. The sample lists 150,000 to 200,000 clones, roughly 46% seen once, with 10% in the top ten. As to treatment: oral pan-JAK inhibitor, 5-10 mg twice daily. The source material was CD8+ T cells sorted from blood, sampled at week 52, from a patient treated with tofacitinib. These receptors were collected from a human donor with alopecia areata.

The genes are TRBV11-2 and TRBJ2-1; no clear D. The ends were cut back, 0 bases at V and 0 bases at J, with 6 bases in the middle. Germline values: CDR1 SGHAT, CDR2 FQNNGV. CDR3 length: 15 amino acids. CDR3 in DNA: TGTGCCAGCAGCTTAGAAATTCTCTCCTACAATGAGCAGTTCTTC. Its translation: CASSLEILSYNEQFF.

The genes are TRBV7-9 and TRBJ1-2, with unresolved D. Germline V gene lookup returns CDR1 SEHNR and CDR2 FQNEAQ (reference sequence). Trimming shortened V by 1 base and J by 6 bases, and 12 bases separated the two germline ends. The CDR3 has 14 amino acids. The CDR3, as DNA: TGTGCCAGCAGCTTAGGATCCTTTCCCAATGGCTACACCTTC. It encodes CASSLGSFPNGYTF. The variable domain in full, with the rest retrieved from reference TRBV7-9 and TRBJ1-2, is DTGVSQNPRHKITKRGQNVTFRCDPISEHNRLYWYRQTLGQGPEFLTYFQNEAQLEKSRLLSDRFSAERPKGSFSTLEIQRTEQGDSAMYLCASSLGSFPNGYTFGSGTRLTVV.

This clone was seen more than once but under ten times. The genes are TRBV7-9 and TRBJ1-1; the D gene is possibly TRBD1 (6 bases). This CDR3 has 12 residues. Trimming cost V 3 bases and J 5 bases, with 7 bases left between them. The germline V gene encodes CDR1 SEHNR and CDR2 FQNEAQ (reference sequence). The CDR3 protein is CASSFGQTEAFF. The CDR3 nucleotides are TGTGCCAGCAGCTTCGGACAGACTGAAGCTTTCTTT.

The chain carries TRBV2 and TRBJ1-5; D call uncertain. This CDR3 contains 15 residues. Trimming cost V 7 bases and J 3 bases, with 16 bases left between them. CDR1 and CDR2 (germline): SNHLY, FYNNEI. CDR3 sequence (DNA): TGTGCCAGCAAGACTGAGGGTGTGAACAATCAGCCCCAGCATTTT. As protein: CASKTEGVNNQPQHF.

The chain uses TRBV11-1 and TRBJ2-5, with 10 bases lining up with TRBD2. The CDR3 extends over 17 amino acids. The junction had 7 bases not matched to a gene; V was cut back by 1 base and J by 2 bases. Germline values: CDR1 SGHAT, CDR2 FQDESV (reference sequence). Here the CDR3 reads CASSLGTSGEFQETQYF. The DNA for the CDR3 is TGTGCCAGCAGCTTAGGAACTAGCGGGGAGTTTCAAGAGACCCAGTACTTC.

This chain connects TRBV30 to TRBJ2-1; D call uncertain. The V end lost 1 base, the J end lost 8 bases, and 12 bases lay between the germline ends. Germline V gives CDR1 GTSNPN, CDR2 SVGIG (reference sequence). The CDR3 has 13 amino acids. The CDR3, as DNA: TGTGCCTGGAGTGCCACAACCCGCGATGAGCAGTTCTTC. Translating it yields CAWSATTRDEQFF.

This chain uses TRBV6-5 with TRBJ1-1, with D perhaps matching TRBD1 (5 bases). Trimming pared 2 bases from V and 5 bases from J, leaving 9 bases between. CDR3 length: 13 amino acids. Germline assignment: CDR1 MNHEY and CDR2 SVGAGI. CDR3 DNA: TGTGCCAGCAGTTACGGGGGAGCGACTGAAGCTTTCTTT. It encodes CASSYGGATEAFF.

CDR3 residues: CASSLVRDRSYEQYF. The CDR3 DNA reads TGCGCCAGCAGCTTGGTCCGGGATAGGTCCTACGAGCAGTACTTC. This chain connects TRBV5-1 to TRBJ2-7; possibly TRBD2 for D (5 bases). V dropped 0 bases and J dropped 1 base, with 11 bases sitting between them. The CDR3 length is 15 residues. Germline CDR1 is SGHRS and CDR2 is YFSETQ. Full variable domain (outside the CDR3, taken from reference TRBV5-1 and TRBJ2-7): KAGVTQTPRYLIKTRGQQVTLSCSPISGHRSVSWYQQTPGQGLQFLFEYFSETQRNKGNFPGRFSGRQFSNSRSEMNVSTLELGDSALYLCASSLVRDRSYEQYFGPGTRLTVT.

The rearrangement joins TRBV5-6 to TRBJ2-5; weak D call: TRBD2 (6 bases). Germline CDR1 reads SGHDT; CDR2 reads YYEEEE. Trimming took off 0 bases at V and 2 bases at J, with 8 bases between the two ends. The CDR3 spans 14 residues. Here the CDR3 DNA reads TGTGCCAGCAGCTTGGGGGCGGGGCAAGAGACCCAGTACTTC. Its protein product is CASSLGAGQETQYF. Supplemented by reference TRBV5-6 and TRBJ2-5, the full variable domain reads DAGVTQSPTHLIKTRGQQVTLRCSPKSGHDTVSWYQQALGQGPQFIFQYYEEEERQRGNFPDRFSGHQFPNYSSELNVNALLLGDSALYLCASSLGAGQETQYFGPGTRLLVL.

The chain has TRBV4-2 and TRBJ2-3, with 7 bases matching TRBD2. Germline V CDR1 and CDR2: LGHNA, YNFKEQ. CDR3 length: 16 residues. After removal of 4 bases from V and 5 bases from J, the junction contained 12 bases not matched to a gene. The CDR3 region is CASSRPLGGVGDTQYF. The CDR3, as DNA: TGTGCCAGCAGCCGGCCCTTGGGGGGGGTGGGAGATACGCAGTATTTT.

The chain carries TRBV4-1 and TRBJ2-3; no clear D gene. The germline V gene encodes CDR1 MGHRA and CDR2 YSYEKL. V shed 0 bases and J shed 2 bases, with 12 bases lying between them. CDR3 length: 16 amino acids. The CDR3 is CASSQDRGGSTDTQYF. CDR3 bases: TGCGCCAGCAGCCAAGATAGAGGCGGTTCCACAGATACGCAGTATTTT.

A note on this clone: The same CDR3 can be traced to other DNA sequences in this sample. The rearrangement uses TRBV30 and TRBJ2-7; maybe TRBD2 (7 bases). CDR1 is GTSNPN, CDR2 SVGIG, per germline (reference sequence). The CDR3 covers 14 residues. Trimming pared 0 bases from V and 4 bases from J, leaving 13 bases between. CDR3 sequence (DNA): TGTGCCTGGAGTGTAGGGGGGGCTAGATACGAGCAGTACTTC. As protein: CAWSVGGARYEQYF.

The gene calls are TRBV5-1 and TRBJ2-7, with unresolved D. Germline CDR1 reads SGHRS; CDR2 reads YFSETQ. There are 13 residues in the CDR3. The V end lost 3 bases, the J end lost 3 bases, and 10 bases lay between the germline ends. CDR3 amino acids: CASSSAPGYEQYF. Here the CDR3 DNA reads TGCGCCAGCAGCTCCGCGCCGGGCTACGAGCAGTACTTC.

The chain recombines TRBV4-2 with TRBJ1-2; D is uncertain. This CDR3 contains 14 residues. CDR1 is LGHNA, CDR2 YNFKEQ, per germline. Deletions cut 2 bases from V and 2 bases from J, with 9 bases between. The CDR3 DNA is TGTGCCAGCAGCCAAATCACATCGAACTATGGCTACACCTTC. It translates to CASSQITSNYGYTF.

In this sample, this clone turned up a few times. The genes are TRBV29-1 and TRBJ1-1; D gene ambiguous. Germline loops: CDR1 SQVTM, CDR2 ANQGSEA. Deletions cut 7 bases from V and 4 bases from J, with 16 bases between. The CDR3 has 13 amino acids. CDR3 nucleotide sequence: TGCAGCGGAACGGCATTCCCAAGCACTGAAGCTTTCTTT. Translating gives CSGTAFPSTEAFF.

V is TRBV5-1 and J is TRBJ2-3; D perhaps matches TRBD2 (5 bases). The V gene lost 4 bases and the J gene lost 2 bases, with 14 bases spanning the gap. CDR1 is SGHRS and CDR2 is YFSETQ in the germline V gene. The CDR3 runs to 15 residues. CDR3 sequence reads: CASSLLDSNTDTQYF. In nucleotides, the CDR3 is TGCGCCAGCAGCCTGTTGGACTCCAACACAGATACGCAGTATTTT.

This clone was found once. Its ends do not fully match the called genes, so a read error is possible. This chain connects TRBV4-1 to TRBJ1-5; 10 bases are a match to TRBD1. The CDR3 length is 15 residues. Germline V gene lookup returns CDR1 MGHRA and CDR2 YSYEKL. This chain's CDR3 is CASSFDRGLNQPQHF. The CDR3 DNA sequence: TGTGCCAGCAGTTTTGACAGGGGGCTTAATCAGCCCCAGCATTTT.

The chain has TRBV7-9 and TRBJ2-7; D is undetermined. V was shortened by 5 bases and J by 2 bases, with 10 bases between the two germline ends. Looked up from germline, CDR1 is SEHNR and CDR2 is FQNEAQ (reference sequence). The CDR3 covers 13 residues. The CDR3 is CASSHGYPYEQYF. Written as DNA, the CDR3 is TGTGCCAGCAGCCACGGATATCCCTACGAGCAGTACTTC.

This clone was observed a single time. The gene calls are TRBV5-4 and TRBJ1-1; the D is unclear. This CDR3 spans 12 amino acids. Germline CDR1 reads SGHNT; CDR2 reads YYREEE (reference sequence). Trimming took off 3 bases at V and 11 bases at J, with 14 bases between the two ends. The DNA of the CDR3 is TGTGCCAGCAGCTCCGCCGGCTCCGGGGCTTTCTTT. This codes for CASSSAGSGAFF.

This clone was observed a few times. This chain connects TRBV7-9 to TRBJ2-7; 8 positions agree with TRBD1. Germline CDR1 reads SEHNR; CDR2 reads FQNEAQ (reference sequence). This CDR3 is 14 amino acids long. V lost 5 bases and J lost 2; bases outside the gene matches: 5. CDR3 nucleotide sequence: TGTGCCAGCAGCCATGAGACAGGGGCCTACGAGCAGTACTTC. This gives the protein CASSHETGAYEQYF.

The chain has TRBV29-1 and TRBJ2-1, with D perhaps matching TRBD1 (7 bases). Germline-derived CDR1 and CDR2 are SQVTM and ANQGSEA. The CDR3 length is 13 residues. V lost 3 bases and J lost 5, with 11 bases in between. The CDR3 DNA sequence: TGCAGCGTTGAGGGCAGGGGGGACAATGAGCAGTTCTTC. This gives the protein CSVEGRGDNEQFF.

J is TRBJ2-5 and V is TRBV5-4, with D uncertain. Germline-derived CDR1 and CDR2 are SGHNT and YYREEE (reference sequence). This CDR3 has 13 residues. V lost 2 bases and J 4 bases, leaving 9 bases between the germline ends. The CDR3 nucleotides are TGTGCCAGCAGCTTTCGGATGGGAGAGACCCAGTACTTC. Protein product: CASSFRMGETQYF.